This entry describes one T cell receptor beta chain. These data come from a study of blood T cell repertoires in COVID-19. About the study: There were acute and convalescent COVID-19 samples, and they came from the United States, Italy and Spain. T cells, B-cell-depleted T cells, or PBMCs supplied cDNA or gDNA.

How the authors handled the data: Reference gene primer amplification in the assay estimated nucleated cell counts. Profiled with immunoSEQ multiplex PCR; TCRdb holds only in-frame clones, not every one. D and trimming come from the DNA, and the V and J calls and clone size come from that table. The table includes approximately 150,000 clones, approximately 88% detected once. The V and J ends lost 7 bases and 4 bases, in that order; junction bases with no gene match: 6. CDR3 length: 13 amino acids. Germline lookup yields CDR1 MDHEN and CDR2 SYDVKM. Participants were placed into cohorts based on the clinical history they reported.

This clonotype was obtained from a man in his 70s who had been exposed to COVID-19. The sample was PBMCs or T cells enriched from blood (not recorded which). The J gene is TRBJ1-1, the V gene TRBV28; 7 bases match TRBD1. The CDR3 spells CASILNRGTEAFF. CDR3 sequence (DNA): TGTGCCAGCATTCTCAACAGGGGCACTGAAGCTTTCTTT.